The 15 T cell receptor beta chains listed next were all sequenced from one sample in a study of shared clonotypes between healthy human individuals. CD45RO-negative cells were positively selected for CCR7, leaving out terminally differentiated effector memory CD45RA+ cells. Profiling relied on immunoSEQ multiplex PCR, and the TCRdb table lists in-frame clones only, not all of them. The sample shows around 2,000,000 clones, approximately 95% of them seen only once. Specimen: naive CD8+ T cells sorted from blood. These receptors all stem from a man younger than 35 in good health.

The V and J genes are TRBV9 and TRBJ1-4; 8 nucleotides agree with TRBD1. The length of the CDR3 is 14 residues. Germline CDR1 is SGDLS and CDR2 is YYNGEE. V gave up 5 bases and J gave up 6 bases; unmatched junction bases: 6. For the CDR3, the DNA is TGTGCCAGCAGATCTGGACAGGGATATGAAAAACTGTTTTTT. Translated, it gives CASRSGQGYEKLFF.

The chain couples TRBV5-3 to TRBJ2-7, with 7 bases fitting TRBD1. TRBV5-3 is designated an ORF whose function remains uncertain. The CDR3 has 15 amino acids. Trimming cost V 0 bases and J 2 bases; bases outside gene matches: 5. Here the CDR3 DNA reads TGTGCCAGAAGCTTGGTGACAGGGAGTACCTACGAGCAGTACTTC. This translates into CARSLVTGSTYEQYF.

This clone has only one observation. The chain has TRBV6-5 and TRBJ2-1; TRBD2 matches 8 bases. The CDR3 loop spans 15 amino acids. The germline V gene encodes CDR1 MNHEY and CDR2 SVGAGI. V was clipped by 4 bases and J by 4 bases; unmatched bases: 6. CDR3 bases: TGTGCCAGCAGTTGGAGTAGCGGGACGTACAATGAGCAGTTCTTC. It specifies CASSWSSGTYNEQFF.

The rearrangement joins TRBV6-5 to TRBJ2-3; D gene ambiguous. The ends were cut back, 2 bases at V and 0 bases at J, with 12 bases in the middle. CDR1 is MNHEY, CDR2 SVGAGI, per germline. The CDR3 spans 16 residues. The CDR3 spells CASSYTPDPSTDTQYF. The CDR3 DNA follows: TGTGCCAGCAGTTACACTCCGGACCCCAGCACAGATACGCAGTATTTT.

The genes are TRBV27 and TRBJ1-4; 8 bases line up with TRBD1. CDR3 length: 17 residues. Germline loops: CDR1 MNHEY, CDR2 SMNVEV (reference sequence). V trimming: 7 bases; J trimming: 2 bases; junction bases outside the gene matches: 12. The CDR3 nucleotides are TGTGCCAGCACCGGGACAGGTCACCGAGATACTAATGAAAAACTGTTTTTT. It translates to CASTGTGHRDTNEKLFF.

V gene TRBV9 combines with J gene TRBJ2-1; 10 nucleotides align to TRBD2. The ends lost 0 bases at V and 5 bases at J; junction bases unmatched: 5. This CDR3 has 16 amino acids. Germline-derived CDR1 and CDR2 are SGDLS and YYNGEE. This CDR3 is CASSVGPSGSNNEQFF. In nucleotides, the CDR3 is TGTGCCAGCAGCGTAGGCCCTAGCGGGAGTAACAATGAGCAGTTCTTC.

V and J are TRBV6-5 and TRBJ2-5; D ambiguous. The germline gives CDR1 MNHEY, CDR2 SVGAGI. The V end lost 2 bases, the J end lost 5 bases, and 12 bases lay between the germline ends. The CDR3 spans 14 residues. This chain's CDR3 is CASSYASSWETQYF. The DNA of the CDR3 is TGTGCCAGCAGTTACGCCTCTAGTTGGGAGACCCAGTACTTC.

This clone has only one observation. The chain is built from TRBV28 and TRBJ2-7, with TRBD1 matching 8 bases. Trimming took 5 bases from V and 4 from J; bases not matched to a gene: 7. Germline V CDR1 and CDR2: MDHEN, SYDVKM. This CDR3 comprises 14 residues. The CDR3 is CASSQQGVIYEQYF. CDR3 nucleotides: TGTGCCAGCAGTCAACAGGGGGTGATTTACGAGCAGTACTTC.

The CDR3 reads CASSESQGPYQETQYF. DNA of the CDR3: TGTGCCAGCAGTGAATCCCAGGGACCGTACCAAGAGACCCAGTACTTC. The V gene is TRBV6-1, the J gene TRBJ2-5; D is perhaps TRBD1 or TRBD2 (5 bases each). The CDR3 is 16 residues long. With 2 bases removed from V and 0 bases from J, the gap between germline ends came to 13 bases. Germline loops: CDR1 MNHNS, CDR2 SASEGT.

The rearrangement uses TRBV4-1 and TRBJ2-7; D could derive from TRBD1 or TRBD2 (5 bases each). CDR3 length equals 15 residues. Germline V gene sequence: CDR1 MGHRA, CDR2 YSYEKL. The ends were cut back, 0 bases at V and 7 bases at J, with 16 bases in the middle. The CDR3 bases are TGCGCCAGCAGCCAAGATCGCCCGGGGCCGGGGGAGCAGTACTTC. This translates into CASSQDRPGPGEQYF.

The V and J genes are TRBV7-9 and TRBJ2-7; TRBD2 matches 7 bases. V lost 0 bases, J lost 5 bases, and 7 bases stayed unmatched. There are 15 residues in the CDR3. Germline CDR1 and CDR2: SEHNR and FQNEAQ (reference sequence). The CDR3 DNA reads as TGTGCCAGCAGCTTAGCGGCGGGAGAAACGAACGAGCAGTACTTC. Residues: CASSLAAGETNEQYF.

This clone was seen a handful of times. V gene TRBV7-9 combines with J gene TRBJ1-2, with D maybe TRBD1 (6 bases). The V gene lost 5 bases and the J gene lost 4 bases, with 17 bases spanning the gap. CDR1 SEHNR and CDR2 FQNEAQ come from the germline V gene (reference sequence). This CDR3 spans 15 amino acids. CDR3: CASSDTRDTVYGYTF. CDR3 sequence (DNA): TGTGCCAGCAGCGATACCAGGGACACTGTCTATGGCTACACCTTC. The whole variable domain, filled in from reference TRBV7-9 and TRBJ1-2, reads DTGVSQNPRHKITKRGQNVTFRCDPISEHNRLYWYRQTLGQGPEFLTYFQNEAQLEKSRLLSDRFSAERPKGSFSTLEIQRTEQGDSAMYLCASSDTRDTVYGYTFGSGTRLTVV.

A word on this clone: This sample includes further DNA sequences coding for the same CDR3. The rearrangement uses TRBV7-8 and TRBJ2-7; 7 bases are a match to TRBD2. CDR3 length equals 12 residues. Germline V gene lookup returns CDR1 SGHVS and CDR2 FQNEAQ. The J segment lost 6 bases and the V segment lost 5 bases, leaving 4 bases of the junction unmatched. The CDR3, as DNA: TGTGCCAGCAGCCTGGGAGGGGTCGAGCAGTACTTC. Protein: CASSLGGVEQYF. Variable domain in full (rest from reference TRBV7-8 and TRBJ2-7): GAGVSQSPRYKVAKRGQDVALRCDPISGHVSLFWYQQALGQGPEFLTYFQNEAQLDKSGLPSDRFFAERPEGSVSTLKIQRTQQEDSAVYLCASSLGGVEQYFGPGTRLTVT.

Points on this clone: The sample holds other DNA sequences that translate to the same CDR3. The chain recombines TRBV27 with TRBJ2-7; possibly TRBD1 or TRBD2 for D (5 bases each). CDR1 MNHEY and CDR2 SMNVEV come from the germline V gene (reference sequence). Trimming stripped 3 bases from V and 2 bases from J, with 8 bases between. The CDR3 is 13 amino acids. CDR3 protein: CASSLGPAYEQYF. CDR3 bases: TGTGCCAGCAGTTTGGGACCAGCCTACGAGCAGTACTTC.

CDR3 DNA: TGTGCCAGCAGGAACACCGGGACGTGGGAGCAGTACTTC. It encodes CASRNTGTWEQYF. The rearrangement uses TRBV27 and TRBJ2-7; D may correspond to TRBD1 or TRBD2 (5 bases each). CDR3 length: 13 residues. CDR1 MNHEY and CDR2 SMNVEV come from the germline V gene (reference sequence). V gave up 6 bases and J gave up 7 bases, with 16 bases separating them.